This T cell receptor beta chain was documented in a study of response to subunit inactivated influenza vaccine listed by TCRdb under 2018. Regarding the research as a whole: Deep quantitative profiling of the T cell receptor repertoire was used in the study to follow responses to a trivalent subunit inactivated influenza vaccine.

Note on this clonotype: The antigen this receptor binds is unknown. Qualities for individual bases were not recorded, and no much larger clone is one base off.

The germline V gene provides CDR1 SQVTM and CDR2 ANQGSEA. From the cysteine through the phenylalanine, the CDR3 covers 16 amino acids. Only the CDR3 part of the read is kept: 48 bases, read in frame from the first base. Ends trimmed: V by 8 bases, J by 2 bases; bases unmatched to a gene: 15. The receptor library was made with RT-PCR. The listed sequencing device is Illumina HiSeq 2500. TCRdb applied fastp at Q25 and MiXCR to the public reads, then kept only in-frame beta chains. Rows are combined by CDR3 protein, so each entry shows the most common genes and DNA. In all, the sample holds 650,000 or so distinct CDR3 sequences, and about 15% of those were seen once. 7.5% to 8% of the sample is taken by the ten largest. Points the paper makes about the study in general: The authors proposed that each seasonal influenza vaccination may bring in only a limited number of new T cells.

The V and J segments used are TRBV29-1 and TRBJ2-5; 9 central nucleotides agree with TRBD1. This clonotype originated in a man aged 45 to 65 who received an inactivated influenza vaccine. Donor details come from another sample of the same person, matched by shared clones. Sequenced material: PBMCs from blood, taken about 14 days before vaccination. The DNA sequence is as follows: TGCAGCCTCCCCTACGGACAGGGGAGGGTTCAAGAGACCCAGTACTTC. Translated, this gives CSLPYGQGRVQETQYF.